The entry that follows covers one TCR beta chain sequence. What it binds is unknown. This CDR3 is missing its conserved last phenylalanine or tryptophan, likely due to a read error. The CDR3 runs to 18 residues. Germline assignment: CDR1 SGHRS and CDR2 YFSETQ. TCRbeta libraries were built with three rounds of nested PCR, modified from ARM-PCR. TCRdb used MiXCR to reprocess the multiplex PCR reads, holding one entry per CDR3 protein. The table records roughly 82,000 distinct CDR3 sequences, 75% to 85% of them present only once. No cell sorting was done before RNA was extracted from the tissue. More than 3 cm separated this lung sample from the edge of the tumor. This specimen belongs to a study of tumor and adjacent non-tumor tissue in lung cancer. Study as a whole: The patients, 10 men and roughly 5 women, were roughly 31 to 80 with stage I to III disease. On average, productive TCRbeta reads reached roughly 3.9 million per sample. Overall study findings and caveats: Tumor tissue had significantly higher TCR diversity than normal lung.

Material: distant non-tumor lung tissue. The TCR sequence derives from a woman aged 45-65 years with non-small cell lung cancer. The V call is TRBV5-1, the J call TRBJ2-2, with D possibly matching TRBD1 (7 bases). The CDR3 nucleotides read TGCGCCAGCAGCTTGGTTCCCATGGAGGGGGCGAACACCTGGGAGCTGTTTATT. Amino acid sequence: CASSLVPMEGANTWELFI.